These 9 T cell receptor beta chains were sequenced from one sample in a study of shared clonotypes between healthy human individuals. The method was immunoSEQ multiplex PCR; TCRdb's version includes in-frame clones alone and lacks a portion of them. Of over 2 million clones listed, 95% are singletons. Sequenced input: naive CD4+ T cells sorted from blood. Specified subset: CD45RA+ positively selected. The receptors come from a man aged 18 to 30 in good health.

The genes are TRBV4-1 and TRBJ2-7; a weak D match, TRBD2 (5 bases). The length of the CDR3 is 15 residues. Trimming stripped 1 base from V and 2 bases from J, with 12 bases between. Germline V gene sequence: CDR1 MGHRA, CDR2 YSYEKL. Here the CDR3 reads CASSQVGARAYEQYF. As DNA, the CDR3 is TGCGCCAGCAGCCAAGTAGGAGCGAGGGCCTACGAGCAGTACTTC.

Here the CDR3 reads CASSLVQGVSSPLHF. CDR3 sequence (DNA): TGCGCCAGCAGCTTGGTACAGGGGGTCAGTTCACCCCTCCACTTT. V and J are TRBV5-1 and TRBJ1-6, with 8 bases aligning to TRBD1. The CDR3 consists of 15 residues. Germline values: CDR1 SGHRS, CDR2 YFSETQ. J was trimmed by 9 bases and V by 0 bases; bases with no gene match: 5.

The rearrangement links TRBV30 to TRBJ1-2; D is unresolved. This CDR3 has 12 amino acids. The V gene's germline CDR1 is GTSNPN and CDR2 SVGIG (reference sequence). V lost 3 bases, J lost 4 bases, and 9 bases lay in between. CDR3 amino acids: CAWSAHIYGYTF. The CDR3 region has the DNA TGTGCCTGGAGCGCGCACATCTATGGCTACACCTTC.

This clone appeared a single time. The V call is TRBV27, the J call TRBJ2-5; TRBD2 aligns across 8 bases. The CDR3 totals 14 residues. CDR1 and CDR2 (germline): MNHEY, SMNVEV (reference sequence). V lost 8 bases, J lost 5 bases, and 10 bases stayed unmatched. CDR3 sequence (DNA): TGTGCCAGCCGTCGGGCGGGAGGAGGCGAGACCCAGTACTTC. This encodes CASRRAGGGETQYF.

The chain carries TRBV10-3 and TRBJ1-6; 7 bases fit TRBD1. The CDR3 is made up of 15 amino acids. J was trimmed by 8 bases and V by 5 bases; bases with no gene match: 9. Looked up from germline, CDR1 is ENHRY and CDR2 is SYGVKD. This chain's CDR3 is CAISTTTGIDSPLHF. The DNA of the CDR3 is TGTGCCATCAGTACGACGACAGGGATCGATTCACCCCTCCACTTT.

The J gene is TRBJ1-2, the V gene TRBV28; 7 bases agree with TRBD1. This CDR3 region has 12 residues. CDR1 is MDHEN and CDR2 is SYDVKM in the germline V gene. V was clipped by 5 bases and J by 10 bases; unmatched bases: 7. CDR3 DNA: TGTGCCAGCAGTCTGATAGGGGGCATCTACACCTTC. Amino acids: CASSLIGGIYTF.

The CDR3: CASSLSGQNYQPQHF. As DNA, the CDR3 is TGTGCCAGCAGTTTATCAGGACAGAATTATCAGCCCCAGCATTTT. V gene TRBV28 combines with J gene TRBJ1-5, with D possibly being TRBD1 (6 bases). Germline loops: CDR1 MDHEN, CDR2 SYDVKM. Trimming took off 1 base at V and 5 bases at J, with 12 bases between the two ends. The CDR3 spans 15 residues.

The chain uses TRBV2 and TRBJ1-3; D is ambiguous. From germline, CDR1 is SNHLY and CDR2 FYNNEI. This CDR3 contains 13 residues. Between the trimmed V and J ends, which lost 3 bases and 4 bases, there was a span of 7 bases. CDR3 region: CASSDPPGNTIYF. In DNA form, the CDR3 reads TGTGCCAGCAGTGATCCCCCGGGAAACACCATATATTTT.

This chain links TRBV30 with TRBJ2-5, with D possibly matching TRBD2 (5 bases). The CDR3 is 13 amino acids. With 3 bases removed from V and 4 bases from J, the gap between germline ends came to 12 bases. CDR1 is GTSNPN and CDR2 is SVGIG in the germline V gene (reference sequence). Written as DNA, the CDR3 is TGTGCCTGGAGCGGGAACGGACGAGAGACCCAGTACTTC. Protein product: CAWSGNGRETQYF.